The 32 T cell receptor beta chains below were found in one sample sequenced in a study of long-term antiretroviral therapy in people with HIV. An immunoSEQ assay, version v3.0, was performed at survey level. Sequenced by immunoSEQ multiplex PCR; TCRdb stores in-frame clones only, minus some. The profile covers 20,000 to 25,000 clones, with about four fifths appearing a single time and around 5% taken by the ten largest. The sequenced sample was unsorted PBMCs, obtained 0.3 years after starting antiretroviral therapy. Every receptor here comes from a man in his fifties with HIV.

The chain recombines TRBV25-1 with TRBJ2-3, with 10 bases aligning to TRBD2. The ends lost 1 base at V and 1 base at J; junction bases unmatched: 2. The CDR3 runs 16 residues. The germline V gene has CDR1 MGHDK and CDR2 SYGVNS. The CDR3 sequence: CASSESGTSGTDTQYF. The DNA for the CDR3 is TGTGCCAGCAGTGAATCCGGGACTAGCGGCACAGATACGCAGTATTTT.

V gene TRBV28 combines with J gene TRBJ1-2; no clear D gene. This CDR3 spans 13 amino acids. Trimming shortened V by 2 bases and J by 2 bases, and 6 bases separated the two germline ends. CDR1 and CDR2 from the germline V gene are MDHEN and SYDVKM. CDR3 nucleotide sequence: TGTGCCAGCAGTTTAGGTCAGAACTATGGCTACACCTTC. It specifies CASSLGQNYGYTF.

The chain has TRBV15 and TRBJ1-5; D might be TRBD1 (6 bases). The germline gives CDR1 LNHNV, CDR2 YYDKDF (reference sequence). V was shortened by 1 base and J by 1 base, with 8 bases between the two germline ends. The CDR3 has 15 amino acids. The CDR3 DNA reads as TGTGCCACCAGCAGAGCAACAGGGAGCAATCAGCCCCAGCATTTT. It encodes CATSRATGSNQPQHF.

This chain links TRBV7-9 with TRBJ2-1; TRBD2 might be the D (5 bases). The CDR3 runs to 13 residues. V was cut by 5 bases and J by 5 bases, with 10 bases left in between. Germline-derived CDR1 and CDR2 are SEHNR and FQNEAQ (reference sequence). Here the CDR3 DNA reads TGTGCCAGCAGCATCCCCGGGAACAATGAGCAGTTCTTC. This sequence encodes CASSIPGNNEQFF.

This clone was observed a single time. CDR3 region: CASSQEAGESYEQYF. The CDR3 nucleotides read TGCGCCAGCAGCCAAGAGGCGGGAGAGTCCTACGAGCAGTACTTC. This rearrangement joins TRBV4-3 to TRBJ2-7; 7 positions match TRBD2. Per germline, CDR1 LGHNA and CDR2 YSLEER. The V and J ends lost 0 bases and 1 base, in that order; junction bases with no gene match: 3. This CDR3 comprises 15 residues.

The chain is built from TRBV7-2 and TRBJ2-1; D unclear. The CDR3 runs to 15 residues. Trimming took off 5 bases at V and 0 bases at J, with 11 bases between the two ends. CDR1 and CDR2 (germline): SGHTA, FQGNSA. The DNA for the CDR3 is TGTGCCAGCAGCCGTCGTACGAGCTCCTACAATGAGCAGTTCTTC. This codes for CASSRRTSSYNEQFF.

This clone was observed a handful of times. The CDR3 loop reads CASNVPRGHRINTEAFF. The CDR3 DNA sequence: TGTGCCAGCAACGTCCCTAGGGGACACCGAATAAACACTGAAGCTTTCTTT. The J gene is TRBJ1-1, the V gene TRBV28; a possible D gene is TRBD1 (6 bases). The ends were cut back, 7 bases at V and 2 bases at J, with 23 bases in the middle. This CDR3 is 17 amino acids long. CDR1 and CDR2 from the germline V gene are MDHEN and SYDVKM.

The chain recombines TRBV7-9 with TRBJ1-1; 7 bases are a match to TRBD1. This CDR3 spans 13 amino acids. In germline, CDR1 is SEHNR, CDR2 FQNEAQ (reference sequence). V lost 4 bases, J lost 3 bases, and 2 bases stayed unmatched. CDR3 coding DNA: TGTGCCAGCAGCTGGAGGGGGCACACTGAAGCTTTCTTT. It specifies CASSWRGHTEAFF.

This chain connects TRBV10-1 to TRBJ2-1; D not resolved. V shed 0 bases and J shed 7 bases, with 4 bases lying between them. The CDR3 length is 12 residues. Germline V gene lookup returns CDR1 WNHNN and CDR2 SYGVQD (reference sequence). The CDR3 reads CASSESGNEQFF. The CDR3 nucleotides are TGCGCCAGCAGTGAGTCGGGAAATGAGCAGTTCTTC.

V usage is TRBV7-9 and J usage is TRBJ2-1; maybe TRBD2 (6 bases). V was trimmed by 5 bases and J by 1 base, leaving 12 bases between them. Germline V CDR1 and CDR2: SEHNR, FQNEAQ (reference sequence). This CDR3 comprises 15 residues. CDR3 amino acids: CASSEAGSSYNEQFF. The CDR3 bases are TGTGCCAGCAGCGAAGCGGGCTCTTCCTACAATGAGCAGTTCTTC.

This chain links TRBV11-2 with TRBJ1-3; the D is unclear. V lost 10 bases, J lost 3 bases, and 13 bases lay in between. The CDR3 runs 13 residues. The germline V gene has CDR1 SGHAT and CDR2 FQNNGV. CDR3 bases: TGTGCCATCGCCGGGGATTATGGAAACACCATATATTTT. Amino acids: CAIAGDYGNTIYF. The entire variable domain, with the rest obtained from reference TRBV11-2 and TRBJ1-3, is as follows: EAGVAQSPRYKIIEKRQSVAFWCNPISGHATLYWYQQILGQGPKLLIQFQNNGVVDDSQLPKDRFSAERLKGVDSTLKIQPAKLEDSAVYLCAIAGDYGNTIYFGEGSWLTVV.

This chain connects TRBV11-3 to TRBJ2-5; no definite D call. Trimming cost V 7 bases and J 2 bases, with 14 bases left between them. Germline CDR1 SGHNT, CDR2 YENEEA. The CDR3 length is 14 residues. The CDR3 DNA sequence: TGTGCCAGCACCAACACGGCCAGACAAGAGACCCAGTACTTC. It specifies CASTNTARQETQYF.

The CDR3 DNA sequence: TGTGCCAGCAGCTTAGCAGCAGGAGTCCTGAACACTGAAGCTTTCTTT. Translation: CASSLAAGVLNTEAFF. V and J are TRBV11-1 and TRBJ1-1; D not certain. With 0 bases removed from V and 0 bases from J, the gap between germline ends came to 11 bases. Germline-derived CDR1 and CDR2 are SGHAT and FQDESV (reference sequence). The CDR3 spans 16 residues.

This chain links TRBV18 with TRBJ1-1; D call uncertain. Trimming took off 0 bases at V and 1 base at J, with 15 bases between the two ends. Germline V CDR1 and CDR2: KGHSH, LQKENI. The CDR3 is made up of 17 amino acids. As DNA, the CDR3 is TGTGCCAGCTCACCACCTCCCGGACTGCGGGGGAACACTGAAGCTTTCTTT. Encoded protein: CASSPPPGLRGNTEAFF.

This clone was seen only once. The chain has TRBV7-3 and TRBJ2-7; 7 positions match TRBD1. This CDR3 comprises 14 residues. The V gene's germline CDR1 is SGHTA and CDR2 FQGTGA. The J segment lost 7 bases and the V segment lost 0 bases, leaving 6 bases of the junction unmatched. CDR3: CASSLTGTVFEQYF. DNA of the CDR3: TGTGCCAGCAGCTTAACCGGGACAGTTTTTGAGCAGTACTTC. The full variable domain, in which reference TRBV7-3 and TRBJ2-7 provide the parts outside the CDR3, is GAGVSQTPSNKVTEKGKYVELRCDPISGHTALYWYRQSLGQGPEFLIYFQGTGAADDSGLPNDRFFAVRPEGSVSTLKIQRTERGDSAVYLCASSLTGTVFEQYFGPGTRLTVT.

The rearrangement uses TRBV28 and TRBJ1-2; D remains unclear. Trimming took off 7 bases at V and 8 bases at J, with 20 bases between the two ends. The CDR3 consists of 14 residues. CDR1 is MDHEN, CDR2 SYDVKM, per germline. The CDR3: CASTLPGREYGYTF. Written as DNA, the CDR3 is TGTGCCAGCACCCTTCCGGGGAGGGAGTACGGCTACACCTTC.

The chain has TRBV15 and TRBJ1-2; no reliable D call. Between the trimmed V and J ends, which lost 0 bases and 4 bases, there was a span of 9 bases. The CDR3 extends over 14 amino acids. Germline V gene lookup returns CDR1 LNHNV and CDR2 YYDKDF (reference sequence). CDR3 DNA sequence: TGTGCCACCAGCAGAGATGTGGGAGTCTATGGCTACACCTTC. This sequence encodes CATSRDVGVYGYTF.

This chain joins TRBV29-1 and TRBJ1-1, with 9 bases aligning to TRBD1. Germline V gene data show CDR1 as SQVTM and CDR2 as ANQGSEA. The CDR3 covers 15 residues. V dropped 6 bases and J dropped 1; count of bases not matched to a gene: 9. CDR3 in amino acids: CSVDRGLRGNTEAFF. In nucleotides, the CDR3 is TGCAGCGTGGACAGGGGACTAAGAGGGAACACTGAAGCTTTCTTT. Full variable domain (rest looked up from reference TRBV29-1 and TRBJ1-1): SAVISQKPSRDICQRGTSLTIQCQVDSQVTMMFWYRQQPGQSLTLIATANQGSEATYESGFVIDKFPISRPNLTFSTLTVSNMSPEDSSIYLCSVDRGLRGNTEAFFGQGTRLTVV.

Here the CDR3 DNA reads TGCGCCAGCAGCTTGGACCCCTCCGCAGATACGCAGTATTTT. Translation gives CASSLDPSADTQYF. The gene calls are TRBV5-1 and TRBJ2-3, with no clear D. The germline gives CDR1 SGHRS, CDR2 YFSETQ. The CDR3 covers 14 residues. The V end lost 0 bases, the J end lost 4 bases, and 9 bases lay between the germline ends.

In DNA form, the CDR3 reads TGTGCCAGCAGCTTGGGACAACTTGGCGGCTACACCTTC. Protein product: CASSLGQLGGYTF. The chain is built from TRBV5-4 and TRBJ1-2, with D unresolved. Trimming pared 0 bases from V and 8 bases from J, leaving 11 bases between. The length of the CDR3 is 13 residues. Germline V gives CDR1 SGHNT, CDR2 YYREEE (reference sequence).

The chain combines TRBV6-1 with TRBJ2-7; TRBD1 matches at 8 bases. V was pared by 4 bases and J by 6 bases, with 11 bases of the junction left unmatched. This CDR3 has 15 amino acids. Germline V CDR1 and CDR2: MNHNS, SASEGT. CDR3 nucleotides: TGTGCCAGCAGTGGGACAGGGCCCCTCTATGGCGAGCAGTACTTC. This translates into CASSGTGPLYGEQYF.

The CDR3 protein is CAISVEEGSPLHF. Written as DNA, the CDR3 is TGTGCCATCAGTGTAGAGGAGGGTTCACCCCTCCACTTT. The V gene is TRBV10-3, the J gene TRBJ1-6, with D unresolved. This CDR3 spans 13 amino acids. Germline lookup yields CDR1 ENHRY and CDR2 SYGVKD. Trimming pared 4 bases from V and 9 bases from J, leaving 10 bases between.

Note on this clone: The junction departs from germline at one end; a sequencing error may be responsible. The J gene is TRBJ2-2, the V gene TRBV19; either TRBD1 or TRBD2 may fit D (5 bases each). Germline assignment: CDR1 LNHDA and CDR2 SQIVND (reference sequence). CDR3 length: 18 amino acids. The CDR3 here is CASSIGGTGSGNPGELFF. DNA of the CDR3: TGTGCCAGTAGTATAGGGGGGACCGGATCCGGGAACCCCGGGGAGCTGTTTTTT.

The chain employs TRBV4-1 and TRBJ1-5; 9 bases are shared with TRBD1. V lost 5 bases to trimming and J lost 7 bases; unmatched junction nucleotides: 9. The germline CDR1 and CDR2 sequences are MGHRA and YSYEKL. The CDR3 has 15 residues. CDR3 in amino acids: CASSWGQGRGQPQHF. The CDR3 nucleotides are TGCGCCAGCAGCTGGGGACAGGGAAGAGGACAGCCCCAGCATTTT.

The chain carries TRBV25-1 and TRBJ1-2; D perhaps matches TRBD1 (6 bases). V was shortened by 8 bases and J by 4 bases, with 11 bases between the two germline ends. The CDR3 length is 12 residues. Germline V lookup: CDR1 MGHDK, CDR2 SYGVNS. DNA for the CDR3: TGTGCCAGCTTAGGGGGGGTCTATGGCTACACCTTC. This codes for CASLGGVYGYTF.

The chain combines TRBV7-2 with TRBJ2-5; D gene uncertain. This CDR3 has 17 residues. Germline V gene lookup returns CDR1 SGHTA and CDR2 FQGNSA. The V end was cut by 0 bases, the J end by 0 bases, with 14 bases between. DNA of the CDR3: TGTGCCAGCAGCTTAGCGCGGAGCATAGGAAACCAAGAGACCCAGTACTTC. Amino acid sequence: CASSLARSIGNQETQYF.

The V and J genes are TRBV6-5 and TRBJ2-7; TRBD2 matches 10 bases. The germline gives CDR1 MNHEY, CDR2 SVGAGI. The CDR3 is made up of 15 amino acids. J was trimmed by 2 bases and V by 4 bases; bases with no gene match: 5. DNA for the CDR3: TGTGCCAGCAGTTTGCTAGCGGGGGCCACCTACGAGCAGTACTTC. Translated: CASSLLAGATYEQYF.

The chain combines TRBV6-5 with TRBJ2-3; D could derive from TRBD1 or TRBD2 (6 bases each). Looked up from germline, CDR1 is MNHEY and CDR2 is SVGAGI. This CDR3 comprises 15 residues. Trimming shortened V by 8 bases and J by 0 bases, and 15 bases separated the two germline ends. The CDR3 sequence is CASRIWGASTDTQYF. CDR3 bases: TGTGCCAGCCGAATTTGGGGGGCTAGCACAGATACGCAGTATTTT.

V usage is TRBV5-1 and J usage is TRBJ2-3; either TRBD1 or TRBD2 may fit D (5 bases each). The V and J ends lost 0 bases and 9 bases respectively, with 20 bases between them. CDR1 and CDR2 (germline): SGHRS, YFSETQ. The CDR3 spans 16 residues. DNA of the CDR3: TGCGCCAGCAGCTTGGAGGGGACGGATCCTGGGGAGACGCAGTATTTT. It translates to CASSLEGTDPGETQYF.

This clone occurred a few times. The J gene is TRBJ2-2, the V gene TRBV7-2; no definite D call. The V gene's germline CDR1 is SGHTA and CDR2 FQGNSA. This CDR3 spans 13 amino acids. The V end was cut by 3 bases, the J end by 6 bases, with 8 bases between. The CDR3 nucleotides are TGTGCCAGCAGCTTGTGGACGGCCGGGGAGCTGTTTTTT. This translates into CASSLWTAGELFF.

This chain connects TRBV6-6 to TRBJ2-2, with 7 bases identical to TRBD2. V gave up 5 bases and J gave up 6 bases; unmatched junction bases: 6. Germline CDR1 and CDR2: MNHNY and SVGAGI (reference sequence). The CDR3 is 14 residues long. The chain's CDR3 is CASSGGSVAGELFF. CDR3 nucleotides: TGTGCCAGCAGTGGCGGGAGCGTCGCCGGGGAGCTGTTTTTT.

The chain couples TRBV5-1 to TRBJ2-7; TRBD1 matches at 7 bases. This CDR3 has 15 residues. Germline trimming cut 0 bases from V and 1 base from J; bases unmatched to any gene: 4. Germline assignment: CDR1 SGHRS and CDR2 YFSETQ. CDR3 nucleotides: TGCGCCAGCAGCTTGGTTACGGGACAGTCCTACGAGCAGTACTTC. Amino acids: CASSLVTGQSYEQYF. The whole variable domain, remainder taken from reference TRBV5-1 and TRBJ2-7, is KAGVTQTPRYLIKTRGQQVTLSCSPISGHRSVSWYQQTPGQGLQFLFEYFSETQRNKGNFPGRFSGRQFSNSRSEMNVSTLELGDSALYLCASSLVTGQSYEQYFGPGTRLTVT.